The present T cell receptor beta chain was sequenced within a study of shared clonotypes between healthy human individuals. Study results and limitations: Lower generation probabilities were found for non-shared clonotypes than for those shared by all four donors.

Splitting the CD4+ cells yielded a CD45RA+ naive subset and a CD45RA-negative memory subset. Deep was the level used in running the assay. Profiling relied on immunoSEQ multiplex PCR, and the TCRdb table lists in-frame clones only, not all of them. The repertoire holds 1.6 million or so clones, with roughly 98.5% as singletons. CDR1 MNHNS and CDR2 SASEGT come from the germline V gene. This CDR3 has 13 residues. V was trimmed by 8 bases and J by 3 bases, leaving 10 bases between them. Turning to this clone: As yet, its antigen is unknown.

V gene TRBV6-1 combines with J gene TRBJ1-4; no firm D call. Sequencing input: naive CD4+ T cells sorted from blood. Specified subset: CD45RA+ positively selected. This clonotype was obtained from a man aged 30 to 45 in good health. The DNA for the CDR3 is TGTGCCAGCGGGCAACCCTCTAATGAAAAACTGTTTTTT. It translates to CASGQPSNEKLFF.